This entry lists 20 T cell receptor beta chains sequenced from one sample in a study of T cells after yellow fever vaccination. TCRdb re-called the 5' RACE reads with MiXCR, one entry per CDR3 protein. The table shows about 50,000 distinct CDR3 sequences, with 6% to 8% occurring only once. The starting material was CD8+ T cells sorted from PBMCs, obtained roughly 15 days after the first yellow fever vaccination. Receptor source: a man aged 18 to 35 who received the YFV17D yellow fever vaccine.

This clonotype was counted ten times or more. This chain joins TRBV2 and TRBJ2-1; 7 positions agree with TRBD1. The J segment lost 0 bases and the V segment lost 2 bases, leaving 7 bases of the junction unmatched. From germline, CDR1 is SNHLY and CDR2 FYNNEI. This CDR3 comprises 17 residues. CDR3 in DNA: TGTGCCAGCAGTGAATATAGGGGGCCGAGCTCCTACAATGAGCAGTTCTTC. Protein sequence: CASSEYRGPSSYNEQFF.

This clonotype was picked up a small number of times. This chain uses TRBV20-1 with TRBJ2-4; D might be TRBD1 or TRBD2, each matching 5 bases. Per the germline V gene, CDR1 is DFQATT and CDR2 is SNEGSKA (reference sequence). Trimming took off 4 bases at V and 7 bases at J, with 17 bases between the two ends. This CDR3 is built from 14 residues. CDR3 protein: CSANPGLDGNIQYF. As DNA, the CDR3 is TGCAGTGCTAACCCGGGGCTGGACGGGAACATTCAGTACTTC.

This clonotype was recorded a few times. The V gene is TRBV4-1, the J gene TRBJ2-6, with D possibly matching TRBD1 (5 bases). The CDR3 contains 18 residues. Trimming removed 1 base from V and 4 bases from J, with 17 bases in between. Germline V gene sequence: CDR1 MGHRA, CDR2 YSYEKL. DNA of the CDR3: TGCGCCAGCAGCCAAGCCGGAGACAGATCCTACGGGGCCAACGTCCTGACTTTC. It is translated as CASSQAGDRSYGANVLTF.

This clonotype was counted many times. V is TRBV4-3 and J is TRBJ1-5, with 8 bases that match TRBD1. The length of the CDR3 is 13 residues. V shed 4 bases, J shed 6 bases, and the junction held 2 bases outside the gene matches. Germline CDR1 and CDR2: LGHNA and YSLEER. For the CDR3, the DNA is TGCGCCAGCAGCCGAACAGGGGGTCAGCCCCAGCATTTT. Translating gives CASSRTGGQPQHF.

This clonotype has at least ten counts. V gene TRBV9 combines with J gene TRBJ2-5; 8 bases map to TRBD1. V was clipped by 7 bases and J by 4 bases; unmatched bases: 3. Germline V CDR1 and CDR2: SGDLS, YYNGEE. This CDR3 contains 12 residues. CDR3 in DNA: TGTGCCAGCTCCGACAGGGGAGAGACCCAGTACTTC. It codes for CASSDRGETQYF.

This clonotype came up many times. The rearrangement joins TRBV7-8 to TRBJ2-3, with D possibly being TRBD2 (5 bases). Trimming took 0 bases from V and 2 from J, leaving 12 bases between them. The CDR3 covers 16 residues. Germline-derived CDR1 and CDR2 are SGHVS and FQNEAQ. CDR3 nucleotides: TGTGCCAGCAGCTTAGCGGCGGGCGGCCCCACAGATACGCAGTATTTT. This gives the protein CASSLAAGGPTDTQYF.

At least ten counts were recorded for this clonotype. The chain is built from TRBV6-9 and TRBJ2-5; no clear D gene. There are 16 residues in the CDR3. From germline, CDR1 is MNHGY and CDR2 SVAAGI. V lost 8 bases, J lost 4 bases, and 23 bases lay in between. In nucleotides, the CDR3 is TGTGCCAGCGTATGGATGCAGGAATCGTCCCGAGAGACCCAGTACTTC. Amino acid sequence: CASVWMQESSRETQYF.

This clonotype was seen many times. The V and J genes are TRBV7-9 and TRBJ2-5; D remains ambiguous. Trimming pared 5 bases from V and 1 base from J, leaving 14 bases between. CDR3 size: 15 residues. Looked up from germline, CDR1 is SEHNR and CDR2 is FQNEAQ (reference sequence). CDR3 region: CASSPDGPLQETQYF. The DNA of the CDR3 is TGTGCCAGCAGCCCGGACGGACCCCTCCAAGAGACCCAGTACTTC.

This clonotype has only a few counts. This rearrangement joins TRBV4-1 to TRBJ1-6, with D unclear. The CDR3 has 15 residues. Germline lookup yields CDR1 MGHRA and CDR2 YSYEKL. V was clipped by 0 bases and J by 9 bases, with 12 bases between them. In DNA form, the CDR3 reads TGCGCCAGCAGCCAAGATCCGCAGGACCTTTCACCCCTCCACTTT. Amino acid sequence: CASSQDPQDLSPLHF.

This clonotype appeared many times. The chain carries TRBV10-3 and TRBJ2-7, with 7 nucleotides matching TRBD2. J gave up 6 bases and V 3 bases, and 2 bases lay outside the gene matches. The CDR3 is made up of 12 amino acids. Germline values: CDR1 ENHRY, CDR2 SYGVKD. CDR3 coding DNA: TGTGCCATCAGTGACACTAGCGCCGAGCAGTACGTC. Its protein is CAISDTSAEQYV.

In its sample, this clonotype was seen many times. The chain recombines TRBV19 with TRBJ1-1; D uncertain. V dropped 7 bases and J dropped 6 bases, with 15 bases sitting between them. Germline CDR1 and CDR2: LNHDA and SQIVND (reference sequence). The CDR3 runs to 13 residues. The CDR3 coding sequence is TGTGCCAGTACGAACGGGCCCCCGCCTGAAGCTTTCTTT. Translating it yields CASTNGPPPEAFF. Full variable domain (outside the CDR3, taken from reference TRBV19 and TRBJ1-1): DGGITQSPKYLFRKEGQNVTLSCEQNLNHDAMYWYRQDPGQGLRLIYYSQIVNDFQKGDIAEGYSVSREKKESFPLTVTSAQKNPTAFYLCASTNGPPPEAFFGQGTRLTVV.

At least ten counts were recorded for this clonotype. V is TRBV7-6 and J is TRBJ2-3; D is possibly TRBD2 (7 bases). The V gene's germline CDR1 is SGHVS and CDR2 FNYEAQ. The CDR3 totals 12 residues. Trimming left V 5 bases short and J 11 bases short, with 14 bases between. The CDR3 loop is CASSPGGGRQYF. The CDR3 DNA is TGTGCCAGCAGCCCTGGGGGGGGCCGGCAGTATTTT.

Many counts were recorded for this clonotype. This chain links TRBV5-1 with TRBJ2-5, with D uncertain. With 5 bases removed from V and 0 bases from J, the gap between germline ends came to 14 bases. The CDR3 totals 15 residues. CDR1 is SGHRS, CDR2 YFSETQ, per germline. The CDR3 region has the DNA TGCGCCAGCAGACCCGATCCAACGTACCAAGAGACCCAGTACTTC. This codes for CASRPDPTYQETQYF.

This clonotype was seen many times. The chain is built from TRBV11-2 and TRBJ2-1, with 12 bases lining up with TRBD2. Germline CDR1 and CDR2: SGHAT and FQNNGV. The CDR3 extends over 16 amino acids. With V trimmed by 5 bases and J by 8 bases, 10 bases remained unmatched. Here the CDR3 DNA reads TGTGCCAGCAGCGCCGCTAGCGGGGGGGCTGGTTATGAGCAGTTCTTC. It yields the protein CASSAASGGAGYEQFF.

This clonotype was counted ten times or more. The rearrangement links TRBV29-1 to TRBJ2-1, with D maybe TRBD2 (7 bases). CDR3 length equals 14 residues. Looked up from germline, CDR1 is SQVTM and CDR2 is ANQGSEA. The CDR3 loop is CTIGGGAPYNEQFF. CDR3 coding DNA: TGCACCATTGGGGGGGGGGCTCCCTACAATGAGCAGTTCTTC.

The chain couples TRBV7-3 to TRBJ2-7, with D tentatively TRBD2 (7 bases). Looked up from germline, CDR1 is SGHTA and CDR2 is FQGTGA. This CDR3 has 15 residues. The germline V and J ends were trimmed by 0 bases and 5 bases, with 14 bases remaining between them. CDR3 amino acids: CASSLTGGPSDEQYV. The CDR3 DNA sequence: TGTGCCAGCAGCTTAACGGGGGGGCCTTCGGACGAGCAGTACGTC.

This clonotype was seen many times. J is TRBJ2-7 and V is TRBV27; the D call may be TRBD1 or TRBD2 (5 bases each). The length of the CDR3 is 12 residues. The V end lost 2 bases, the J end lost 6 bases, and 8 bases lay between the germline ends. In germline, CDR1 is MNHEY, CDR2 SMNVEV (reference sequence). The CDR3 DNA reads TGTGCCAGCAGTTTACCAGGGAGCGAGCAGTACTTC. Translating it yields CASSLPGSEQYF.

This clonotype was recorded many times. DNA for the CDR3: TGTGCCAGCAGTTACGTTCGGACGATGAACACTGAAGCTTTCTTT. This encodes CASSYVRTMNTEAFF. The genes are TRBV6-5 and TRBJ1-1, with D unresolved. Germline V gene lookup returns CDR1 MNHEY and CDR2 SVGAGI. The CDR3 length is 15 residues. V lost 2 bases, J lost 0 bases, and 10 bases lay in between.

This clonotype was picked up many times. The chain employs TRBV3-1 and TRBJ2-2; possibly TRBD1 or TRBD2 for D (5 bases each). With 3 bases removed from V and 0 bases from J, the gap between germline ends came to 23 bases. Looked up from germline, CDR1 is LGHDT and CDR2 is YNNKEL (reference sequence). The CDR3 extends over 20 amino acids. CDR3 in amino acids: CASSQGSWGAGDANTGELFF. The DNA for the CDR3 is TGTGCCAGCAGCCAGGGAAGCTGGGGAGCTGGGGACGCGAACACCGGGGAGCTGTTTTTT. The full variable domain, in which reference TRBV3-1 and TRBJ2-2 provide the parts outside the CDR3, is DTAVSQTPKYLVTQMGNDKSIKCEQNLGHDTMYWYKQDSKKFLKIMFSYNNKELIINETVPNRFSPKSPDKAHLNLHINSLELGDSAVYFCASSQGSWGAGDANTGELFFGEGSRLTVL.

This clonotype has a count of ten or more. The CDR3 reads CASRMTRFNEQFF. The CDR3 DNA reads as TGTGCCAGCAGAATGACTAGATTCAATGAGCAGTTCTTC. J is TRBJ2-1 and V is TRBV27; TRBD2 is a possible D gene (6 bases). The V gene's germline CDR1 is MNHEY and CDR2 SMNVEV (reference sequence). The CDR3 extends over 13 amino acids. V gave up 6 bases and J gave up 6 bases, with 12 bases separating them.